The rows below give T cell receptor beta chains drawn from one sample of a study of CD8 T cells in ankylosing spondylitis. TCRdb used MiXCR to reprocess the 5' RACE reads, holding one entry per CDR3 protein. The sample has approximately 300,000 distinct CDR3 sequences; around 8% are singletons. Sequences were obtained from blood, either unsorted or a sorted T cell fraction (not recorded which). The receptors were gathered from a male donor with ankylosing spondylitis. Both conserved end residues are part of each CDR3. The D gene is left open where the match is weak. Expanded clones get a size class; other rows say once, few or many, or leave the size out.

len	j_gene	abundance	v_gene	d_gene	CDR3nt	CDR3aa
15	TRBJ2-7	few	TRBV4-1	TRBD2	TGCGCCAGCAGCCCCCGGGAGGGAGCCTCCTACGAGCAGTACTTC	CASSPREGASYEQYF
16	TRBJ2-7	many	TRBV15	TRBD1	TGTGCCACCAGCAGCGCCGGGACAGGGGGTTCCTACGAGCAGTACTTC	CATSSAGTGGSYEQYF
18	TRBJ2-2	few	TRBV6-1	-	TGTGCCAGCAGCCCCTCCAACAACGCTCAATGGGACACCGGGGAGCTGTTTTTT	CASSPSNNAQWDTGELFF
15	TRBJ2-1	many	TRBV12-3/TRBV12-4	-	TGTGCCAGCAGTTCTGTTAGGGGAACCTACAATGAGCAGTTCTTC	CASSSVRGTYNEQFF
15	TRBJ2-7	-	TRBV7-2	TRBD1	TGTGCCAGCAGGGACGGGACAGGGGGCGTCTACGAGCAGTACTTC	CASRDGTGGVYEQYF
14	TRBJ2-6	-	TRBV12-3/TRBV12-4	-	TGTGCCAGCAGTACCGACCTGGGGGCCAACGTCCTGACTTTC	CASSTDLGANVLTF
12	TRBJ1-5	-	TRBV29-1	-	TGCAGCGTCGGACAGTTTAATCAGCCCCAGCATTTT	CSVGQFNQPQHF
16	TRBJ2-7	-	TRBV28	-	TGTGCCAGCAGTTTGGTCGGCTACCCGTACTCCTACGAGCAGTACTTC	CASSLVGYPYSYEQYF
15	TRBJ2-3	many	TRBV29-1	TRBD1	TGCAGCTACGCGAACGACAGGGTGGGGACAGATACGCAGTATTTT	CSYANDRVGTDTQYF
13	TRBJ1-5	many	TRBV12-3/TRBV12-4	-	TGTGCCAGCAGTTTGACGGCAGATCAGCCCCAGCATTTT	CASSLTADQPQHF
14	TRBJ2-7	many	TRBV28	-	TGTGCCAGCAGTTTACGAAATAGCGGATACGAGCAGTACTTC	CASSLRNSGYEQYF
14	TRBJ2-2	few	TRBV29-1	-	TGCAGCGTTGAAGTTGAGGCGATCACCGGGGAGCTGTTTTTT	CSVEVEAITGELFF
15	TRBJ1-1	many	TRBV7-2	TRBD1	TGTGCCAGCAGCTCAAGGACAGGAGCGAACACTGAAGCTTTCTTT	CASSSRTGANTEAFF
12	TRBJ2-2	many	TRBV12-3/TRBV12-4	-	TGTGCCAGCAGCCCAGAAGTGGCCGCGCTGTTTTTT	CASSPEVAALFF
13	TRBJ1-5	many	TRBV12-3/TRBV12-4	-	TGTGCCAGCAGTTTGTTGGCAAGCCAGCCCCAGCATTTT	CASSLLASQPQHF
12	TRBJ2-5	few	TRBV5-1	TRBD2	TGCGCCAGCAGCTCGCCGGGGGGTTGGCAGTACTTC	CASSSPGGWQYF
15	TRBJ1-2	-	TRBV7-9	TRBD1	TGTGCCAGCAGCCAGACAGGGGAGGAGGTTTTCGGCTACACCTTC	CASSQTGEEVFGYTF
12	TRBJ2-7	few	TRBV12-3/TRBV12-4	-	TGTGCCAGCAGTCGACTAGTATACGAGCAGTACTTC	CASSRLVYEQYF
16	TRBJ2-1	-	TRBV4-3	-	TGCGCCAGCAGCCAAGATTGGCAGGGAGTCTACAATGAGCAGTTCTTC	CASSQDWQGVYNEQFF
12	TRBJ2-5	many	TRBV29-1	-	TGCAGCGTAGGTTGGCAGGGGGAGACCCAGTACTTC	CSVGWQGETQYF
12	TRBJ1-2	many	TRBV5-1	-	TGCGCCAGCAGCTTGGAGCAGTCCGGCTACACCTTC	CASSLEQSGYTF
14	TRBJ1-4	few	TRBV7-9	-	TGTGCCAGCAGCAACCGGGCCTATAATGAAAAACTGTTTTTT	CASSNRAYNEKLFF
14	TRBJ1-2	-	TRBV4-1	-	TGCGCCAGCAGCCAAGATCGAGGGGGGCGAGGCTACACCTTC	CASSQDRGGRGYTF
14	TRBJ2-3	few	TRBV12-3/TRBV12-4	-	TGTGCCAGCAGTTTTAGGCCTAACACAGATACGCAGTATTTT	CASSFRPNTDTQYF
14	TRBJ1-1	-	TRBV3-1	-	TGTGCCAGCAGCCAATGGCGGGCTAACACTGAAGCTTTCTTT	CASSQWRANTEAFF
15	TRBJ2-7	-	TRBV15	TRBD2	TGTACCACCAGCAGAGAAATGGGGGGGTCGGACGAGCAGTACTTC	CTTSREMGGSDEQYF
11	TRBJ1-1	-	TRBV27	-	TGTGCCAGTAAAAGATACACTGAAGCTTTCTTT	CASKRYTEAFF
11	TRBJ2-7	-	TRBV7-3	-	TGTGCCAGCCTGAAGAGCCGGGAGCAGTACTTC	CASLKSREQYF
19	TRBJ2-5	few	TRBV28	TRBD2	TGTGCCAGCAGTTTATTGGGGGCCAGCGGGAGCGATATCCAAGAGACCCAGTACTTC	CASSLLGASGSDIQETQYF
10	TRBJ2-1	-	TRBV7-8	-	TGTGCCACCCGATGGGATGAGCAGTTCTTC	CATRWDEQFF
13	TRBJ2-5	few	TRBV29-1	TRBD1	TGCAGCGCCGGGGACAGGGGGCCGGAGACCCAGTACTTC	CSAGDRGPETQYF
13	TRBJ2-5	few	TRBV6-2/TRBV6-3	-	TGTGCCAGCAGTTCGGGACCCCGGGAGACCCAGTACTTC	CASSSGPRETQYF
11	TRBJ2-7	few	TRBV10-2	-	TGCGCCAGCATCGGGGGCTCCGAGCAGTACTTC	CASIGGSEQYF
16	TRBJ2-5	-	TRBV7-8	-	TGTGCCAGCAGCCCCCGAGATGGGGGAGTTGGGGAGACCCAGTACTTC	CASSPRDGGVGETQYF
13	TRBJ1-1	few	TRBV6-1	TRBD1	TGTGCCAGCAGGAAGACAGGGTACACTGAAGCTTTCTTT	CASRKTGYTEAFF
13	TRBJ1-1	many	TRBV7-2	-	TGTGCCAGCAGCCAACAAGGTGGCACTGAAGCTTTCTTT	CASSQQGGTEAFF
14	TRBJ2-3	few	TRBV5-1	TRBD1	TGCGCCAGCCGTTGGGCAGGGGGCTATGATACGCAGTATTTT	CASRWAGGYDTQYF
15	TRBJ2-7	-	TRBV12-3/TRBV12-4	TRBD2	TGTGCCAGCAGCAGGAGGACTAGCGGGACCTACGAGCAGTACTTC	CASSRRTSGTYEQYF
13	TRBJ2-5	-	TRBV12-3/TRBV12-4	-	TGTGCCAGCAGTTATAGTACCGAAGAGACCCAGTACTTC	CASSYSTEETQYF
15	TRBJ2-7	few	TRBV29-1	TRBD1	TGCAGCGTTGAAACCTCCGGACAGGGGATCTACGAGCAGTACTTC	CSVETSGQGIYEQYF
14	TRBJ1-4	many	TRBV11-2	TRBD1	TGTGCCAGCAGCCCAGGGGGTACTAATGAAAAACTGTTTTTT	CASSPGGTNEKLFF
10	TRBJ2-5	-	TRBV5-1	-	TGCGCCAGCTGCTTAGAGACCCAGTACTTC	CASCLETQYF
12	TRBJ1-2	-	TRBV28	TRBD1	TGTGCCAGCAGTAAGGGACAGGGAGTTCTCACCTTC	CASSKGQGVLTF
17	TRBJ2-1	-	TRBV19	TRBD1	TGTGCCAGTAGTAGCCGAGCGTACAGGGGGCGCGACAATGAGCAGTTCTTC	CASSSRAYRGRDNEQFF
20	TRBJ2-1	-	TRBV12-3/TRBV12-4	TRBD2	TGTGCCAGCAGTTCGGGCCCGGGACTAGCGGGAGGGCGCTCCTACAATGAGCAGTTCTTC	CASSSGPGLAGGRSYNEQFF
10	TRBJ2-3	many	TRBV29-1	-	TGCAGCGTTCTCGAGGATACGCAGTATTTT	CSVLEDTQYF
11	TRBJ2-4	many	TRBV13	-	TGTGCCAGCGCGAGGGTTGACATTCAGTACTTC	CASARVDIQYF
15	TRBJ1-1	-	TRBV19	-	TGTGCCAGTAGTATAGGCGAGGGGCTCGGCACTGAAGCTTTCTTT	CASSIGEGLGTEAFF
16	TRBJ2-7	many	TRBV29-1	-	TGCAGCGTTGAAGTACCCCTGGACAGAGAAGATCACGAGCAGTACTTC	CSVEVPLDREDHEQYF
13	TRBJ2-1	once	TRBV7-2	-	TGTGCCAGCAGCTTATACACGGGAGTGGAGCAGTTCTTC	CASSLYTGVEQFF
18	TRBJ2-1	few	TRBV5-1	-	TGCGCCAGCAGCTTGGCCCGAGAAGTCGGCGTTTCCTACAATGAGCAGTTCTTC	CASSLAREVGVSYNEQFF
16	TRBJ2-1	many	TRBV12-3/TRBV12-4	TRBD2	TGTGCCAGCAGTCCACTAGCGGGAGGCCCAGGACGAGAGCAGTTCTTC	CASSPLAGGPGREQFF
18	TRBJ2-3	few	TRBV20-1	TRBD2	TGCAGTGCTAGAGATTGGACTAGCGGACGATCTAGCACAGATACGCAGTATTTT	CSARDWTSGRSSTDTQYF
14	TRBJ2-3	-	TRBV2	-	TGTGCCAGCAGAGAGTCTGGGGGCACAGATACGCAGTATTTT	CASRESGGTDTQYF